The rows below give T cell receptor beta chains drawn from one sample of a study of shared clonotypes between healthy human individuals. Sequenced by immunoSEQ multiplex PCR; TCRdb stores in-frame clones only, minus some. Of fewer than 2.5 million clones detected, over 85% appear once; the ten largest clones hold around 0.4%. What was sequenced was naive CD4+ T cells from PBMCs. The receptors come from a man aged 18 to 29 in good health. Some clones in this sample may be carry-over from other donors' samples. CDR3s include the opening cysteine and the closing phenylalanine or tryptophan. The order of the fields is J gene, V gene, CDR3 protein.

TRBJ2-3,TRBV27,CASSGSIAGAQDTQYF
TRBJ2-7,TRBV18,CASSPREGQGVYEQYF
TRBJ2-1,TRBV5-6,CASSEKDNHNEQFF
TRBJ2-2,TRBV29-1,CSVERQAGELFF
TRBJ2-7,TRBV5-1,CASSLGGGSYEQYF
TRBJ2-7,TRBV6-5,CASSPLGKSYEQYF
TRBJ2-4,TRBV28,CASRLTLDRGDIQYF
TRBJ1-2,TRBV7-9,CASSPQSYGYTF
TRBJ2-3,TRBV11-3,CASSLDQGADTQYF
TRBJ2-3,TRBV9,CASSVGGYTQYF
TRBJ1-1,TRBV9,CASSADGHTDTEAFF
TRBJ2-3,TRBV28,CASSSGEKDTQYF
TRBJ2-1,TRBV6-1,CASTDYGGYNEQFF
TRBJ2-7,TRBV11-3,CASSLGISYEQYF
TRBJ2-5,TRBV5-4,CASSTIEGTGASETQYF
TRBJ1-5,TRBV7-8,CASSQNPNQPQHF
TRBJ1-3,TRBV19,CASSGTATSGNTIYF
TRBJ2-3,TRBV9,CASSVQGGIDTQYF
TRBJ1-6,TRBV2,CASSADGGDSPLHF
TRBJ1-5,TRBV30,CAWSSGVSNQPQHF
TRBJ2-3,TRBV6-5,CASSYQRADTQYF
TRBJ2-1,TRBV5-4,CASSRNIAGGWNEQFF
TRBJ2-5,TRBV19,CASSILAALEGETQYF
TRBJ2-2,TRBV6-6,CASSLYTGELFF
TRBJ1-1,TRBV5-1,CASSSIQTGNTEAFF
TRBJ2-7,TRBV5-1,CASSWSNTGSYEQYF
TRBJ2-5,TRBV7-2,CASSLAMTSGETQYF
TRBJ2-5,TRBV6-7,CASTNRGELAGMETQYF
.,TRBV29-1,CSGGDRSYEQYF
TRBJ1-3,TRBV25-1,CASSGSRGNTIYF
TRBJ1-2,TRBV4-1,CASSQRTGDYGYTF
TRBJ1-4,TRBV28,CASSLPPLLEKLFF
TRBJ2-7,TRBV5-5,CASSASLARGSLYEQYF
TRBJ1-1,TRBV18,CASSLRTNTEAFF
TRBJ2-7,TRBV19,CASSITLVYEQYF
TRBJ1-1,TRBV5-8,CASSPVGGDTEAFF
TRBJ1-1,TRBV18,CASSPPPPDRIPEAFF
TRBJ2-3,TRBV5-4,CASSLQRSGADTQYF
TRBJ2-7,TRBV27,CASSPRTSGYYSYEQYF
TRBJ2-7,TRBV6-6,CASRVGQGSYEQYF
TRBJ1-3,TRBV6-5,CASSYGRTVGNTIYF
TRBJ2-1,TRBV5-4,CASSYSQSSYNEQFF
TRBJ1-1,TRBV11-1,CAVSRGMNTEAFF
TRBJ1-2,TRBV28,CASSPGQGLGYTF
TRBJ1-3,TRBV5-5,CASSWTDRGQGNTIYF
TRBJ2-2,TRBV4-2,CASSHGLAGGSTGELFF
TRBJ2-3,TRBV4-1,CASSQVTSGASTDTQYF
TRBJ2-7,TRBV5-1,CASSPGDSRPSYEQYF
TRBJ2-2,TRBV13,CASSPSPAENTGELFF
TRBJ2-5,TRBV30,CAWSPIDRETQYF
TRBJ2-7,TRBV19,CASSIAGLAGVPYEQYF
TRBJ2-1,TRBV19,CASMRTGVPYNEQFF
TRBJ2-1,TRBV7-2,CASSPKGAGYNEQFF
TRBJ2-7,TRBV7-2,CASSLAGLAEDF
.,TRBV30,CAWQGSLYEQYF
TRBJ1-2,TRBV6-6,CASSYLAGDHGYTF
TRBJ2-7,TRBV28,CASSFLRGQSYEQYF
TRBJ2-5,TRBV4-3,CASSQRTGGIETQYF
TRBJ2-2,TRBV18,CASSPLAVIGTGELFF
TRBJ2-1,TRBV28,CASSLRGRRERTEQFF